The rows below give T cell receptor beta chains drawn from one sample of a study of early T cells in non-severe SARS-CoV-2 infection. MiXCR, run by TCRdb on the 5' RACE reads, gives a single entry per CDR3 protein. This table holds 45,000 to 55,000 distinct CDR3 sequences, 11% found once. Sequencing was performed on whole blood. The receptors were sampled from an adult who was a healthcare worker with PCR-confirmed SARS-CoV-2 infection or an uninfected control (not recorded which). Both conserved end residues are part of each CDR3. A row's size may be missing; if present it is once, few, many or a size class.

clone_size cdr3_length j_call v_call cdr3_aa
many 13 TRBJ1-2 TRBV3-1 CASSQDFNYGYTF
many 21 TRBJ2-1 TRBV7-2 CASSPGWGASGRGGAYNEQFF
few 14 TRBJ2-2 TRBV10-1 CATQAGVNTGELFF
NA 13 TRBJ1-1 TRBV11-2 CASFGPMNTEAFF
many 15 TRBJ2-2 TRBV12-3/TRBV12-4 CASRLSTTNTGELFF
many 13 TRBJ2-3 TRBV5-1 CASRSGSTDTQYF
many 19 TRBJ2-2 TRBV19 CASSSIRLRQGANTGELFF
few 15 TRBJ2-2 TRBV7-3 CASSPTGTPTGELFF
NA 17 TRBJ2-5 TRBV9 CASSVAPEREGEETQYF
few 15 TRBJ2-7 TRBV28 CASRSGQPGSYEQYF
many 13 TRBJ1-2 TRBV20-1 CSARDGSVYGYTF
many 14 TRBJ2-2 TRBV3-1 CASSHGGDTGELFF
many 16 TRBJ2-5 TRBV7-9 CASAPRGSGNQETQYF
many 14 TRBJ2-7 TRBV12-3/TRBV12-4 CASSYAEISYEQYF
many 15 TRBJ1-1 TRBV7-9 CASSLIKVGNIEAFF
NA 13 TRBJ2-3 TRBV25-1 CASSPGGADTQYF
NA 18 TRBJ2-2 TRBV7-9 CASSLTPGTGVNTGELFF
many 15 TRBJ2-7 TRBV20-1 CSARRSGRAINEQYF
many 14 TRBJ2-2 TRBV18 CASSPGAESGELFF
NA 13 TRBJ1-1 TRBV7-2 CASSLRSKPEAFF
many 13 TRBJ2-7 TRBV18 CASSPGTAYEQYF
NA 15 TRBJ2-7 TRBV19 CASSPRTGETIEQYF
NA 12 TRBJ2-7 TRBV12-3/TRBV12-4 CASSVYGPRQYF
few 16 TRBJ2-7 TRBV7-6 CASSLGTAVISYEQYF
NA 13 TRBJ2-7 TRBV19 CATGQGDLYEQYF
many 15 TRBJ2-1 TRBV7-9 CASSFAALAEQEQFF
few 14 TRBJ1-2 TRBV6-2/TRBV6-3 CASSYWAGGYGYTF
many 15 TRBJ2-1 TRBV7-9 CASSFGLAGTDEQFF
few 14 TRBJ2-5 TRBV5-1 CASSFRSPQETQYF
NA 12 TRBJ2-7 TRBV18 CASSMDRGEQYF
NA 13 TRBJ2-5 TRBV29-1 CSVEGLHLQTQYF
few 16 TRBJ2-6 TRBV19 CASSTSRGAGANVLTF
many 15 TRBJ2-1 TRBV6-1 CASSSQALAGGSQFF
NA 10 TRBJ1-1 TRBV29-1 CSVDDSEAFF
many 13 TRBJ1-2 TRBV4-1 CASSQESGSGYTF
few 10 TRBJ2-7 TRBV29-1 CSAGGSEQYF
few 18 TRBJ1-6 TRBV5-5 CASSSQLPTSGHNSPLHF
few 13 TRBJ2-5 TRBV10-3 CAISVDSRETQYF
many 18 TRBJ2-6 TRBV14 CASTRGWGTGSGANVLTF
few 16 TRBJ2-1 TRBV27 CASSSTGTSGRGEQFF
few 12 TRBJ2-1 TRBV11-2 CASGSTLNEQFF
NA 14 TRBJ1-4 TRBV6-5 CASSYSGAREKLFF
NA 14 TRBJ2-3 TRBV5-1 CASKQTGGPDTQYF
NA 16 TRBJ2-7 TRBV20-1 CSARDPKQGLSYEQYF
NA 14 TRBJ2-2 TRBV5-6 CASSSRQFTGELFF
many 16 TRBJ2-3 TRBV6-6 CASSRLAGFGTDTQYF
NA 12 TRBJ2-3 TRBV10-3 CAISEREDTQYF
few 13 TRBJ2-1 TRBV13 CASSQDSHNEQFF
NA 14 TRBJ2-7 TRBV27 CASSPRGGLVKQYF
many 14 TRBJ2-4 TRBV7-2 CASSFSMSSNIQYF
NA 17 TRBJ2-2 TRBV7-9 CASSFQTGLPNTGELFF
few 13 TRBJ2-7 TRBV5-1 CASSHGTEATQYF
many 13 TRBJ1-4 TRBV6-5 CASSYSPNEKLFF
few 15 TRBJ2-3 TRBV4-2 CASNPLGEGGDTQYF
many 15 TRBJ2-1 TRBV11-3 CASSFGGLDYNEQFF
few 13 TRBJ2-7 TRBV7-2 CASSKPGPYEQYF
NA 15 TRBJ2-7 TRBV12-3/TRBV12-4 CASSLGSTGDYEQYF
few 17 TRBJ1-5 TRBV12-3/TRBV12-4 CASSSGQGRRNNQPQHF
many 16 TRBJ2-2 TRBV6-4 CASSDRAGDGTGELFF
many 14 TRBJ2-5 TRBV20-1 CSALRTGMMETQYF